Described below is a single T cell receptor beta chain sequence and its context. Data came from immunoSEQ multiplex PCR; TCRdb stores just in-frame clones and leaves some out. This repertoire shows over 40,000 clones, 70% to 90% found once; its top ten account for approximately 1.5%. The V gene's germline CDR1 is SGHRS and CDR2 YFSETQ. Between the trimmed V and J ends, which lost 4 bases and 6 bases, there was a span of 14 bases. The CDR3 consists of 13 residues. The sample is drawn from a study of OX40 agonist ivuxolimab in advanced cancers. Study context: Dose-escalation patients' cancers were hepatocellular carcinoma, melanoma, renal cell or head and neck cancer.

The TCR was taken from an adult with an advanced solid tumor such as melanoma, head and neck, liver or kidney cancer. Sequenced material: CD4+ or CD8+ T cells sorted from blood, taken in a trial of the OX40 agonist ivuxolimab. The chain recombines TRBV5-1 with TRBJ2-7; D perhaps matches TRBD1 (6 bases). CDR3 loop: CASSPKAGVEQYF. The DNA of the CDR3 is TGCGCCAGCAGCCCTAAAGCAGGGGTCGAGCAGTACTTC.